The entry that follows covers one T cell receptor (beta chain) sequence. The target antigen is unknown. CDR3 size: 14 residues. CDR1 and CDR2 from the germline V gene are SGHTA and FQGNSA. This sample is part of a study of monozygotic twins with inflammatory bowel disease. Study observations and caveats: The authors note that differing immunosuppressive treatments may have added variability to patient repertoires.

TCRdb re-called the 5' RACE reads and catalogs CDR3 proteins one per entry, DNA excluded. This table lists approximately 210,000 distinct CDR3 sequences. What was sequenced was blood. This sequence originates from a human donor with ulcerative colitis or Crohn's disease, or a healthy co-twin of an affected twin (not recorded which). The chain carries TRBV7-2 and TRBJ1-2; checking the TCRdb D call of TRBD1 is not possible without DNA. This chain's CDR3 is CASSLDRAGYGYTF.